The T cell receptor beta chain under discussion was sequenced for a study of regulatory T cells in long-lasting Graves disease. Germline lookup yields CDR1 SGHTA and CDR2 FQGNSA. Trimming cost V 7 bases and J 0 bases, with 13 bases left between them. The CDR3 is made up of 14 amino acids. The TCR beta library used iRepertoire HTBI primers with Arm-PCR amplification of CDR3. One entry per CDR3 protein results from TCRdb running MiXCR on the multiplex PCR reads. Of 400,000 to 500,000 distinct CDR3 sequences listed, 15% to 20% are singletons. This clonotype was observed at least ten times. Documented time point: newly diagnosed GD, antithyroid drugs for less than 3 months. Making the TCR library involved RNA that had been extracted from PBMCs. These records were also assigned to another study, of T cells in Graves' hyperthyroidism and ophthalmopathy. This second study says: Recently diagnosed hyperthyroidism of less than 2 months' duration affected patients aged 18 to 65. TCR CDR3 regions were first amplified by RT-PCR with HTBI primers.

The chain has TRBV7-2 and TRBJ2-7; D might be TRBD2 (5 bases). Material: peripheral blood mononuclear cells (PBMCs), obtained at new diagnosis, from a patient treated with antithyroid drugs. The TCR was taken from a woman aged 25 to 39 with Graves disease. The CDR3 nucleotides are TGTGCCAGCAAGCTAACGGGGATCTCCTACGAGCAGTACTTC. Translation gives CASKLTGISYEQYF.